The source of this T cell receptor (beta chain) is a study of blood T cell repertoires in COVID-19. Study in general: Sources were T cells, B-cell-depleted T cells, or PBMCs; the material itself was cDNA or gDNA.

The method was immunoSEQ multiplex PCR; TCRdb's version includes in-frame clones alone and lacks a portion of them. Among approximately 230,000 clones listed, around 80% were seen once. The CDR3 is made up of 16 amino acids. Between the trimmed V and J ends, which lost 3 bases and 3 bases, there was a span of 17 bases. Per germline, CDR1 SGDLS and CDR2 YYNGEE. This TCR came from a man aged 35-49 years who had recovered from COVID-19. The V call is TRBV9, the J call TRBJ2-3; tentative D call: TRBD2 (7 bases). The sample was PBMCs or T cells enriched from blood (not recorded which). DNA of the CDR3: TGTGCCAGCAGCGCCTCGGGGCGGGGGCAAACAGATACGCAGTATTTT. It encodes CASSASGRGQTDTQYF.